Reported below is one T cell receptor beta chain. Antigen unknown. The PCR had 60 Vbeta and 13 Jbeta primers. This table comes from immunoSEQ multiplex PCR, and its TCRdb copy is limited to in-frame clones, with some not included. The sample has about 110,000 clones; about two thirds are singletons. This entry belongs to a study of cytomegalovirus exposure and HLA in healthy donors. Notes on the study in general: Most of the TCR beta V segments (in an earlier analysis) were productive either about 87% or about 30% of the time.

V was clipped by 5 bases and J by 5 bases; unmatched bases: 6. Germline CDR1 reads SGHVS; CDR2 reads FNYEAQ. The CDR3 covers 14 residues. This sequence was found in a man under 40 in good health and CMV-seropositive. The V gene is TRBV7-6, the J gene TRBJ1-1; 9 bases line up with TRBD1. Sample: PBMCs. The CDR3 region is CASSRQGGKTEAFF. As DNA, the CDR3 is TGTGCCAGCAGCCGACAGGGGGGTAAGACTGAAGCTTTCTTT.